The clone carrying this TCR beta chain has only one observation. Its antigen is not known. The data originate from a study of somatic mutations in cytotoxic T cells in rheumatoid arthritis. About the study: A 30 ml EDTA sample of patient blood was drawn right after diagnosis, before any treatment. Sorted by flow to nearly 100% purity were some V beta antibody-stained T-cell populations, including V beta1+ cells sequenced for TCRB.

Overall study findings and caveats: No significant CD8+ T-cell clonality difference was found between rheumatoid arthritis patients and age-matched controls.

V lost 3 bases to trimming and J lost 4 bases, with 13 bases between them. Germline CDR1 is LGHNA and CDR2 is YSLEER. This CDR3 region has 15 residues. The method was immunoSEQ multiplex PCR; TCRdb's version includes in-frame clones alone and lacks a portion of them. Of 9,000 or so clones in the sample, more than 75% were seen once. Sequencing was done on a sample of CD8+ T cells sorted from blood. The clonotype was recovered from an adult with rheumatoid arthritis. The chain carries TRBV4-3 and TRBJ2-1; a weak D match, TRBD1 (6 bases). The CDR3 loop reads CASSQGADGYNEQFF. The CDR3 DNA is TGCGCCAGCAGCCAGGGGGCCGACGGTTACAATGAGCAGTTCTTC.